This entry lists 2 T cell receptor beta chains sequenced from one sample in a study of blood T cell repertoires in COVID-19. Sequenced by immunoSEQ multiplex PCR; TCRdb stores in-frame clones only, minus some. The table has 200,000 to 250,000 clones, about 91% seen once. Sequencing was done on a sample of PBMCs or T cells enriched from blood (not recorded which). Receptors were obtained from a woman aged 30 to 39 with acute COVID-19.

The sample holds one count of this clone. This rearrangement joins TRBV5-1 to TRBJ1-1; D unresolved. There are 13 residues in the CDR3. The germline CDR1 and CDR2 sequences are SGHRS and YFSETQ. With 4 bases removed from V and 6 bases from J, the gap between germline ends came to 13 bases. The CDR3 coding sequence is TGCGCCAGCAGCCCGTCGGGGATGCCTGAAGCTTTCTTT. This translates into CASSPSGMPEAFF.

This clone has just one count. V and J are TRBV4-1 and TRBJ1-2; no firm D call. Germline V lookup: CDR1 MGHRA, CDR2 YSYEKL. The CDR3 extends over 15 amino acids. Trimming pared 2 bases from V and 3 bases from J, leaving 13 bases between. The CDR3 sequence is CASSQSEGRYYGYTF. CDR3 nucleotides: TGCGCCAGCAGCCAATCTGAGGGCCGGTACTATGGCTACACCTTC.